This TCR beta chain was recovered during a study of breast tumors, draining lymph nodes, adjacent tissues. This clonotype was recorded at least ten times. Its antigen is undetermined. In TCRdb, the multiplex PCR reads were re-called with MiXCR into one record per CDR3 protein. The sample has about 200,000 distinct CDR3 sequences; over 25% are singletons. Axillary draining lymph nodes of breast cancer patients supplied the node samples. The CDR3 loop spans 13 amino acids. With 6 bases clipped from V and 5 bases from J, the junction kept 7 bases outside the gene matches. The germline CDR1 and CDR2 sequences are SNHLY and FYNNEI. Study outcomes and limitations: Compared with basal-like, luminal-like tumors shared significantly more repertoire with nontumor tissue. Data fit most tumor T cells coming from lymph node, expanding in tumor.

Sequenced: axillary lymph node tissue. The TCR originated in a female donor with breast cancer. Some clones in this sample may be carry-over from other donors' samples. The V and J genes are TRBV2 and TRBJ2-7, with 7 bases matching TRBD1. Written as DNA, the CDR3 is TGTGCCAGCAGCCTTGACAGGGTGGACGAGCAGTACTTC. Encoded protein: CASSLDRVDEQYF. The complete variable domain, with remaining parts taken from reference TRBV2 and TRBJ2-7, reads EPEVTQTPSHQVTQMGQEVILRCVPISNHLYFYWYRQILGQKVEFLVSFYNNEISEKSEIFDDQFSVERPDGSNFTLKIRSTKLEDSAMYFCASSLDRVDEQYFGPGTRLTVT.